The rows below give T cell receptor beta chains drawn from one sample of a study of blood T cells in healthy people across ages. TCRdb redid the calling of the 5' RACE reads with MiXCR, one entry per CDR3 protein. The sample has hundreds of thousands of distinct CDR3 sequences, approximately 21% seen once. The sequenced sample was blood. These receptor sequences come from a man between 65 and 80 years old in good health. Each CDR3 is given with its conserved first and last residue. The order of the fields is clone size, D gene, J gene, V gene, CDR3 DNA, CDR3 protein. D genes are given only for firm matches. Clone size is not always given. Where it is, it says once, few, many or a class for expanded clones.

>.|.|TRBJ2-7|TRBV5-1
TGCGCCAGCAGCTTGTTACAGGGAGGCTCGGACGAGCAGTACTTC
CASSLLQGGSDEQYF
>many|TRBD2|TRBJ2-2|TRBV9
TGTGCCAGCAGCCATTCCGCTAGCGGGATGCTTAGGGAGCTGTTTTTT
CASSHSASGMLRELFF
>.|TRBD1|TRBJ1-1|TRBV6-2/TRBV6-3
TGTGCCCACCGGACAGGGGAGAACACTGAAGCTTTCTTT
CAHRTGENTEAFF
>few|.|TRBJ1-1|TRBV7-2
TGTGCCAGCAGCGCCAAATCGACGGTCATGAACACTGAAGCTTTCTTT
CASSAKSTVMNTEAFF
>few|.|TRBJ1-4|TRBV28
TGTGCCAGCAGTTTCCAAACGCAGGGCGTAGGGGAAAAACTGTTTTTT
CASSFQTQGVGEKLFF
>.|TRBD1|TRBJ1-4|TRBV28
TGTGCCAGCAGTCCAGGGGGGGCCCCTGCCGAAAAACTGTTTTTT
CASSPGGAPAEKLFF
>few|.|TRBJ1-2|TRBV5-1
TGCGCCAGCAGCTTGGAAGCAGGGTTTGGCTACACCTTC
CASSLEAGFGYTF
>.|TRBD2|TRBJ2-3|TRBV7-2
TGTGCCAGCAGCTTCCGGGGCGGGAGGGGGACAGATACGCAGTATTTT
CASSFRGGRGTDTQYF
>few|TRBD2|TRBJ2-5|TRBV6-5
TGTGCCAGCAGTTACTTAACTAGCGGGGGAGGAGGCCAAGAGACCCAGTACTTC
CASSYLTSGGGGQETQYF
>.|TRBD2|TRBJ2-1|TRBV12-3/TRBV12-4
TGTGCCAACAGTCGTAGCGGGGGGGCAGATAATGAGCAGTTCTTC
CANSRSGGADNEQFF
>many|TRBD2|TRBJ2-7|TRBV9
TGTGCCAGCAGCGCCCCCGGGACTATGACCTACGAGCAGTACTTC
CASSAPGTMTYEQYF
>few|TRBD2|TRBJ2-7|TRBV20-1
TGCAGTGCTTCTAGCGGATCCTACGAGCAGTACTTC
CSASSGSYEQYF
>.|.|TRBJ2-7|TRBV7-9
TGTGCCAGCAGCTTTGAGGGTCACGAGCAGTACTTC
CASSFEGHEQYF
>.|TRBD1|TRBJ1-3|TRBV7-9
TGTGCCAGCATCAAATCCGGGACAGGGGGAAACACCATATATTTT
CASIKSGTGGNTIYF
>.|TRBD2|TRBJ2-5|TRBV3-1
TGTGCCAGCAGCCAGGGACTAGCGGGACGGGAGACCCAGTACTTC
CASSQGLAGRETQYF
>few|.|TRBJ2-2|TRBV11-3
TGTGCCAGCAGCTCACAGCCCGACACCGGGGAGCTGTTTTTT
CASSSQPDTGELFF
>few|.|TRBJ2-7|TRBV7-9
TGTGCCAGCAGCTCACTACAGGGAACAGGCGAGCAGTACTTC
CASSSLQGTGEQYF
>.|.|TRBJ2-1|TRBV12-3/TRBV12-4
TGTGCCAGCAGTCCAGCAGGAGAAGCCTCCTACAATGAGCAGTTCTTC
CASSPAGEASYNEQFF
>few|.|TRBJ2-4|TRBV28
TGTGCCAGCAGTGTTCGGACCTATGGAGGGGCCAAAAACATTCAGTACTTC
CASSVRTYGGAKNIQYF
>.|TRBD1|TRBJ1-1|TRBV28
TGTGCCAGCACCCGGACAGGGCTGGGCACTGAAGCTTTCTTT
CASTRTGLGTEAFF
>.|.|TRBJ1-2|TRBV28
TGTGCCAGCAGCCTCATCTCTAACTATGGCTACACCTTC
CASSLISNYGYTF
>.|.|TRBJ2-5|TRBV20-1
TGCAGCACGACAACTCGGGAGACCCAGTACTTC
CSTTTRETQYF
>few|TRBD2|TRBJ2-3|TRBV20-1
TGCAGTGCTAGATTAGGGACTAGCGGCCGCACAGATACGCAGTATTTT
CSARLGTSGRTDTQYF
>few|TRBD2|TRBJ2-3|TRBV19
TGTGCCAGTAGTACCCCCGGGACTAGCGGGAGGAAGCAGTATTTT
CASSTPGTSGRKQYF
>.|.|TRBJ2-5|TRBV6-2/TRBV6-3
TGTGCCAGCAGTTACGTTGGGAAAGGCAGGGAGACCCAGTACTTC
CASSYVGKGRETQYF
>few|.|TRBJ2-5|TRBV7-2
TGTGCCAGCAGCCAATCTCGCGACAGTCGGGCCCCGGACTTC
CASSQSRDSRAPDF
>.|TRBD2|TRBJ2-5|TRBV15
TGTGCCACCAGCGTCCTAACCGGGACTAGCGGGAGAAAGACCCAGTACTTC
CATSVLTGTSGRKTQYF
>.|.|TRBJ1-4|TRBV29-1
TGCAGCGTTATTTGGACTAATGAAAAACTGTTTTTT
CSVIWTNEKLFF
>few|TRBD2|TRBJ2-1|TRBV20-1
TGCAGTGCTAGAGTATTGGCGGGAGGGGGTAACAATGAGCAGTTCTTC
CSARVLAGGGNNEQFF
>.|.|TRBJ2-7|TRBV7-2
TGTGCCAGCAGCTTGGCAGAGAGGGCCGAGCAGTACTTC
CASSLAERAEQYF
>few|.|TRBJ1-2|TRBV3-1
TGTGCCAGCAGCCTCGCGTGGGGAAACTATGGCTACACCTTC
CASSLAWGNYGYTF
>.|TRBD1|TRBJ1-5|TRBV5-6
TGTGCCAGCAGCTTGGGGCAGGGGTTAGGGGGCGTTAAGCCCCAGCATTTT
CASSLGQGLGGVKPQHF
>few|.|TRBJ1-1|TRBV4-1
TGCGCCAGCAGCCAAGAAAGCCCCGGACATGCCACCAGTACAGGGGCTTTCTTT
CASSQESPGHATSTGAFF
>.|TRBD2|TRBJ2-1|TRBV6-2/TRBV6-3
TGTGCCAGTGGGCTAGCGGGAGTAGGAGATGAGCAGTTCTTC
CASGLAGVGDEQFF
>.|TRBD1|TRBJ1-1|TRBV11-2
TGTGCCAGCAGATTCAGGGGGCTGAACACTGAAGCTTTCTTT
CASRFRGLNTEAFF
>.|TRBD2|TRBJ2-1|TRBV6-1
TGTGCCAGCAGTGTAGAACCGGGACTAGCTGATTACAATGAGCAGTTCTTC
CASSVEPGLADYNEQFF
>.|TRBD2|TRBJ2-5|TRBV20-1
TGCAGTGCTCCCGGGGACTATACGGAGACCCAGTACTTC
CSAPGDYTETQYF
>many|.|TRBJ2-1|TRBV12-3/TRBV12-4
TGTGCCAGCTCTGGGAGACAGCGCGTCAATGAGCAGTTCTTC
CASSGRQRVNEQFF
>.|TRBD2|TRBJ2-3|TRBV6-1
TGTGCCAGCAGCCCTATAGGGACTAAAGCGGCAGATACGCAGTATTTT
CASSPIGTKAADTQYF
>few|.|TRBJ2-1|TRBV20-1
TGCAGTGCAAACCGGGACAATGAGCAGTTCTTC
CSANRDNEQFF
>.|TRBD1|TRBJ1-4|TRBV12-3/TRBV12-4
TGTGCCAGCAGTCCCCGTCGACAGGGAAAACTGTTTTTT
CASSPRRQGKLFF